What follows are 7 T cell receptor beta chains derived from one specimen sequenced in a study of blood T cell repertoires in COVID-19. TCRdb's copy holds only in-frame clones and misses some; the assay was immunoSEQ multiplex PCR. The table shows about 330,000 clones, with 87% occurring only once. The sequenced sample was PBMCs or T cells enriched from blood (not recorded which). The receptor set was obtained from a woman aged 25 to 45 who had recovered from COVID-19.

This clone is a singleton in its sample. V gene TRBV9 combines with J gene TRBJ1-5; 9 bases line up with TRBD1. CDR3 length: 15 amino acids. V trimming: 4 bases; J trimming: 2 bases; junction bases outside the gene matches: 4. Per the germline V gene, CDR1 is SGDLS and CDR2 is YYNGEE. The CDR3 DNA sequence: TGTGCCAGCAGCACGGGACAGGGCGGCAATCAGCCCCAGCATTTT. This gives the protein CASSTGQGGNQPQHF.

This chain connects TRBV15 to TRBJ2-2, with 10 nucleotides matching TRBD1. Germline lookup yields CDR1 LNHNV and CDR2 YYDKDF (reference sequence). With V trimmed by 5 bases and J by 6 bases, 3 bases remained unmatched. The CDR3 covers 14 residues. DNA for the CDR3: TGTGCCACCAGCGTCGGACAGGGGGCCGGGGAGCTGTTTTTT. The encoded protein is CATSVGQGAGELFF.

The rearrangement uses TRBV19 and TRBJ1-3; D perhaps matches TRBD1 (5 bases). The CDR3 covers 14 residues. V shed 6 bases and J shed 4 bases, with 13 bases lying between them. The germline V gene has CDR1 LNHDA and CDR2 SQIVND (reference sequence). CDR3 nucleotides: TGTGCCAGTAGAACCCGGGGGTCCGGAAACACCATATATTTT. This gives the protein CASRTRGSGNTIYF.

This clone was recorded only once. This sequence joins TRBV6-5 and TRBJ1-1; TRBD1 agrees at 7 bases. The J segment lost 11 bases and the V segment lost 6 bases, leaving 12 bases of the junction unmatched. The CDR3 length is 13 residues. Germline V CDR1 and CDR2: MNHEY, SVGAGI. This chain's CDR3 is CASRRGQATGAFF. Here the CDR3 DNA reads TGTGCCAGCAGACGCGGACAGGCCACAGGGGCTTTCTTT.

This chain uses TRBV18 with TRBJ2-1, with 10 bases fitting TRBD2. Germline trimming cut 6 bases from V and 4 bases from J; bases unmatched to any gene: 6. The CDR3 runs to 15 residues. Germline values: CDR1 KGHSH, CDR2 LQKENI. The CDR3 here is CASSTGLAAYNEQFF. CDR3 sequence (DNA): TGTGCCAGCTCTACTGGACTAGCGGCGTACAATGAGCAGTTCTTC.

This clone was counted only a few times. The genes are TRBV3-1 (or the pseudogene TRBV3-2) and TRBJ2-3; TRBD2 matches 7 bases. V trimming: 2 bases; J trimming: 1 base; junction bases outside the gene matches: 3. CDR1 is LGHDT, CDR2 YNNKEL, per germline (reference sequence). The CDR3 length is 15 residues. Here the CDR3 reads CASSQSGGGTDTQYF. The CDR3 DNA reads TGTGCCAGCAGCCAATCTGGGGGGGGCACAGATACGCAGTATTTT.

The chain employs TRBV2 and TRBJ2-7; TRBD1 aligns across 7 bases. CDR1 is SNHLY, CDR2 FYNNEI, per germline. CDR3 length: 12 amino acids. After removal of 11 bases from V and 1 base from J, the junction contained 5 bases not matched to a gene. CDR3 loop: CAFRDRSYEQYF. The CDR3 nucleotides read TGTGCCTTCCGGGACAGATCCTACGAGCAGTACTTC.